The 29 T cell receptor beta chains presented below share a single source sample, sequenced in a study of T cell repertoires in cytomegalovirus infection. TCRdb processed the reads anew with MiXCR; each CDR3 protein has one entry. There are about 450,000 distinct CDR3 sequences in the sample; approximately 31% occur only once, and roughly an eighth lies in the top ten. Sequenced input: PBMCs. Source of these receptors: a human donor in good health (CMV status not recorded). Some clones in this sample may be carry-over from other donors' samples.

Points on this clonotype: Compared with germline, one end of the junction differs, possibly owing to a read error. DNA of the CDR3: TGCAGCGTCGAAGGACTAGCGGGGGGGCGCTCCTACAATGAGCAGTTCTTC. This gives the protein CSVEGLAGGRSYNEQFF. The V gene is TRBV29-1, the J gene TRBJ2-1; 15 bases match TRBD2. This CDR3 is built from 17 residues. Per germline, CDR1 SQVTM and CDR2 ANQGSEA.

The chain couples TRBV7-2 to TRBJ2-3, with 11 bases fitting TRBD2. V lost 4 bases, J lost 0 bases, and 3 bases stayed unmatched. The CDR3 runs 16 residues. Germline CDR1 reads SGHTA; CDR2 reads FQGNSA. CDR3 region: CASSSLAGASTDTQYF. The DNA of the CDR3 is TGTGCCAGCAGCTCACTAGCGGGGGCTAGCACAGATACGCAGTATTTT.

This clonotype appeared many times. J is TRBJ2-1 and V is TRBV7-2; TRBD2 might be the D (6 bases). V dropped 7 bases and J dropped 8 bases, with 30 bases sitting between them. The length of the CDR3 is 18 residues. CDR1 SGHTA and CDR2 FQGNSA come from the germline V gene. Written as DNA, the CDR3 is TGTGCCAGCACCTCCACCGGGACCCATCCCGTCGGGGGAGATGAGCAGTTCTTC. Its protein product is CASTSTGTHPVGGDEQFF. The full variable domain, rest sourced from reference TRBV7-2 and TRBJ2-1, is GAGVSQSPSNKVTEKGKDVELRCDPISGHTALYWYRQSLGQGLEFLIYFQGNSAPDKSGLPSDRFSAERTGGSVSTLTIQRTQQEDSAVYLCASTSTGTHPVGGDEQFFGPGTRLTVL.

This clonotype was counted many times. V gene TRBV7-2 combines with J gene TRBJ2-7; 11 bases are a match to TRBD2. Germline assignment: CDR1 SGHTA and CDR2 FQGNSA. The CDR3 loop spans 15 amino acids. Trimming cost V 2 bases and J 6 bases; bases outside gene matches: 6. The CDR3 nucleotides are TGTGCCAGCAGCTTATCCCTAGCGGGGGGAGTCGAGCAGTACTTC. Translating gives CASSLSLAGGVEQYF.

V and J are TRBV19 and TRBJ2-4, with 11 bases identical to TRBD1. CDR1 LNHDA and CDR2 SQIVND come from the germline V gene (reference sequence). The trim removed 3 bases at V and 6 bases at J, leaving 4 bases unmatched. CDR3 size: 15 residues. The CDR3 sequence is CASSISGTGGNIQYF. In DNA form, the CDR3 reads TGTGCCAGTAGTATCTCCGGGACAGGGGGAAACATTCAGTACTTC.

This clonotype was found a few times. The CDR3 loop is CASSSPGTGGVEQYF. DNA of the CDR3: TGTGCCAGCAGTTCTCCCGGGACAGGGGGCGTCGAGCAGTACTTC. V and J are TRBV28 and TRBJ2-7; 12 positions agree with TRBD1. From germline, CDR1 is MDHEN and CDR2 SYDVKM. J was trimmed by 6 bases and V by 4 bases; bases with no gene match: 7. This CDR3 has 15 amino acids. The full variable domain, rest sourced from reference TRBV28 and TRBJ2-7, is DVKVTQSSRYLVKRTGEKVFLECVQDMDHENMFWYRQDPGLGLRLIYFSYDVKMKEKGDIPEGYSVSREKKERFSLILESASTNQTSMYLCASSSPGTGGVEQYFGPGTRLTVT.

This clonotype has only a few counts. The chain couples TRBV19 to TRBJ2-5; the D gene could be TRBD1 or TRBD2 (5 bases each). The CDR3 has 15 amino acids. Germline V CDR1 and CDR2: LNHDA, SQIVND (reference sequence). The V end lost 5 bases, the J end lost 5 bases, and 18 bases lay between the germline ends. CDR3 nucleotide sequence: TGTGCCAGTAGTGCTCCCGGGACCGACGGGGAGACCCAGTACTTC. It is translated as CASSAPGTDGETQYF.

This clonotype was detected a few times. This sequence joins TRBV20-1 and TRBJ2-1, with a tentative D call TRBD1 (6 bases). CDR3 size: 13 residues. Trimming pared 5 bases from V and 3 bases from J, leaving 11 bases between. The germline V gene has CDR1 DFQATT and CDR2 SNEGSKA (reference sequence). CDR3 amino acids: CSAHRTVYNEQFF. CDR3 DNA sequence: TGCAGTGCTCACCGGACAGTCTACAATGAGCAGTTCTTC.

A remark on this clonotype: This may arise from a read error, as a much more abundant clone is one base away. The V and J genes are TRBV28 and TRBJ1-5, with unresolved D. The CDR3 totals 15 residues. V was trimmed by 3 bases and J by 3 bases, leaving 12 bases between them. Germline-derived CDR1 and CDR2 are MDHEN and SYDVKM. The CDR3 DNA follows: TGTGCCAGCAGTTTCCAGGTGGCGACCAATCAGCCCCAGCATTTT. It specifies CASSFQVATNQPQHF.

The CDR3 region is CASSFLDTGGTGELFF. The CDR3 nucleotides are TGTGCCAGCAGCTTCCTAGACACGGGAGGTACCGGGGAGCTGTTTTTT. This chain links TRBV11-2 with TRBJ2-2; 7 bases are a match to TRBD2. This CDR3 has 16 amino acids. The germline CDR1 and CDR2 sequences are SGHAT and FQNNGV. After removal of 3 bases from V and 5 bases from J, the junction contained 9 bases not matched to a gene.

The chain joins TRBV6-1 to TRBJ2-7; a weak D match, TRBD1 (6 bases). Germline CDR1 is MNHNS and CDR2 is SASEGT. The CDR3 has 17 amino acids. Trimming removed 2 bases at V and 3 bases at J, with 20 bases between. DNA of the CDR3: TGTGCCAGCAGTGAAAGGCGTACAGGGAGAGCTCTCTACGAGCAGTACTTC. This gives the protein CASSERRTGRALYEQYF.

Written as DNA, the CDR3 is TGTGCCAGCAGTTCGGGACGGAATAATTCACCCCTCCACTTT. Its translation is CASSSGRNNSPLHF. The chain joins TRBV6-2 or TRBV6-3 to TRBJ1-6, with a possible D match to TRBD1 (5 bases). Looked up from germline, CDR1 is MNHEY and CDR2 is SVGEGT. Trimming left V 4 bases short and J 5 bases short, with 9 bases between. The CDR3 covers 14 residues.

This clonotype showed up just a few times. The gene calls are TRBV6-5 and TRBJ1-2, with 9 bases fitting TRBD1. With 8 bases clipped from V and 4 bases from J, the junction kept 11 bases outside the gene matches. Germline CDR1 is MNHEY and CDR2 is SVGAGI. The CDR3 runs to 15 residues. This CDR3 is CASLGSTGGVYGYTF. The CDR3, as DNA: TGTGCCAGCCTGGGGTCGACAGGGGGGGTCTATGGCTACACCTTC.

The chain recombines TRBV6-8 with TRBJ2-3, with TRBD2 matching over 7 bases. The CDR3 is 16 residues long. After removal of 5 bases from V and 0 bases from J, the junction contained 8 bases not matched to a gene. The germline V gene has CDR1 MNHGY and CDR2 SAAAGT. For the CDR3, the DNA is TGTGCCAGCAGTGAATATAAAGCGGGGAGCACAGATACGCAGTATTTT. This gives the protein CASSEYKAGSTDTQYF.

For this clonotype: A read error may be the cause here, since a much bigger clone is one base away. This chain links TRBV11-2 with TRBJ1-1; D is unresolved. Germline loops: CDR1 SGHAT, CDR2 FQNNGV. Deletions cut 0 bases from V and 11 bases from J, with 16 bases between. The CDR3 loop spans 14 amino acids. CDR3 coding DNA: TGTGCCAGCAGCTTAGACGGGCTGGGGAAGGCGGCTTTCTTT. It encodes CASSLDGLGKAAFF. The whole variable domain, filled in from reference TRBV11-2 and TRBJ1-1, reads EAGVAQSPRYKIIEKRQSVAFWCNPISGHATLYWYQQILGQGPKLLIQFQNNGVVDDSQLPKDRFSAERLKGVDSTLKIQPAKLEDSAVYLCASSLDGLGKAAFFGQGTRLTVV.

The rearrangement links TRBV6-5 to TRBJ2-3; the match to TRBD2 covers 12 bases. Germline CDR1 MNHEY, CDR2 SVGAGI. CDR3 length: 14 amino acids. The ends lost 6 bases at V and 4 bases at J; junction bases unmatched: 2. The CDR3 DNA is TGTGCCAGCAGACTAGCGGGGGGAGCAGATACGCAGTATTTT. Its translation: CASRLAGGADTQYF.

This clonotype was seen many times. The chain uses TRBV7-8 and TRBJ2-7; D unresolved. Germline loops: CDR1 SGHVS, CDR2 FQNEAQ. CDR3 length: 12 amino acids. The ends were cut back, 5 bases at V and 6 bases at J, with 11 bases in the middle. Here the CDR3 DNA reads TGTGCCAGCAGCGACGGCCCCGGCGAGCAGTACTTC. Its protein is CASSDGPGEQYF.

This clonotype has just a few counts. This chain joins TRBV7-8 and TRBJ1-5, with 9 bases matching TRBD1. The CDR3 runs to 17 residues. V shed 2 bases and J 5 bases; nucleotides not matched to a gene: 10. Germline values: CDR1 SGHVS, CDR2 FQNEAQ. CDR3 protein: CASSLSGTGLIYQPQHF. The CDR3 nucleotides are TGTGCCAGCAGCTTATCGGGGACAGGGTTAATTTATCAGCCCCAGCATTTT.

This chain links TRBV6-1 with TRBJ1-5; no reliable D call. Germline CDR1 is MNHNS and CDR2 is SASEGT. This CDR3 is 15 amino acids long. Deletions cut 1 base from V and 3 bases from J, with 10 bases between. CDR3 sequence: CASSEGGRNNQPQHF. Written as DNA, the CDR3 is TGTGCCAGCAGTGAAGGAGGGCGGAACAATCAGCCCCAGCATTTT.

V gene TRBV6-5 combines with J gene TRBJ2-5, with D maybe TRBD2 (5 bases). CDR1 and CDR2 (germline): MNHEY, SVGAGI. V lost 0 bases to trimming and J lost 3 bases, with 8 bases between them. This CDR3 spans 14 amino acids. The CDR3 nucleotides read TGTGCCAGCAGTTACTCGACTATTGAAGAGACCCAGTACTTC. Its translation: CASSYSTIEETQYF.

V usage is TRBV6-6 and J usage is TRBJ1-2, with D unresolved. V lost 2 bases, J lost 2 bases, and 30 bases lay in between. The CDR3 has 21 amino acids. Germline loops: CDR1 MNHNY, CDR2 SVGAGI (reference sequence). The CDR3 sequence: CASSYDLARSLVHTSNYGYTF. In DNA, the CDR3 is TGTGCCAGCAGTTACGATCTCGCCAGGAGCTTAGTGCACACCTCCAACTATGGCTACACCTTC.

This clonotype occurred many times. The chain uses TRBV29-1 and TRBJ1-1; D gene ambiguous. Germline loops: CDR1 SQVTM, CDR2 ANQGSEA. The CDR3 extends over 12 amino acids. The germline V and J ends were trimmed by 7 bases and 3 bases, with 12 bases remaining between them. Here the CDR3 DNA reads TGCAGCGCCCGGGTTGGGGACACTGAAGCTTTCTTT. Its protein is CSARVGDTEAFF.

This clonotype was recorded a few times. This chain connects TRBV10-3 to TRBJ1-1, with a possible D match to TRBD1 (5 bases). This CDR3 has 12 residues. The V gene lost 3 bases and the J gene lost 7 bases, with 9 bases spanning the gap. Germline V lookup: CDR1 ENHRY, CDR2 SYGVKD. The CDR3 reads CAISDPTVEAFF. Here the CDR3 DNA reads TGTGCCATCAGTGACCCGACAGTTGAAGCTTTCTTT.

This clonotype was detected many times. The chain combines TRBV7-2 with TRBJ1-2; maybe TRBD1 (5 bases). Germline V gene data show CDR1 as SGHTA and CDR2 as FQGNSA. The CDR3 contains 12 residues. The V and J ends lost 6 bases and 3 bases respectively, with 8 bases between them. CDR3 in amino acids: CASRGEDYGYTF. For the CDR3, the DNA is TGTGCCAGCAGAGGGGAGGACTATGGCTACACCTTC.

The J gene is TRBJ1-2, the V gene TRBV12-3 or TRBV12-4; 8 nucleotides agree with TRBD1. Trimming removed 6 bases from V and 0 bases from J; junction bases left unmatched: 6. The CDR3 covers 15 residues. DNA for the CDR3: TGTGCCAGCAGGGACAGGGCGTTAGCTAACTATGGCTACACCTTC. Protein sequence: CASRDRALANYGYTF.

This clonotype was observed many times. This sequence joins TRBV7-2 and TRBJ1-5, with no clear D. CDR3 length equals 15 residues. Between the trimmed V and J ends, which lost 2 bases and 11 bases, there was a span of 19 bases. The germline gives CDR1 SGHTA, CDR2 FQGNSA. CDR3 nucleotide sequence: TGTGCCAGCAGCTTAAGTCAGATTCCAGCGGCCGCCCAGCATTTT. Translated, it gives CASSLSQIPAAAQHF.

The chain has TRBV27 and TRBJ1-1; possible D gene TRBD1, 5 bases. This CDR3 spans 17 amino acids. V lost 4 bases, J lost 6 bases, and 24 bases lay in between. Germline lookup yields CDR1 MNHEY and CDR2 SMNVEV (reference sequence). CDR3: CASSSLGRGPRGPEAFF. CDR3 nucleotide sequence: TGTGCCAGCAGTTCCCTAGGGCGAGGGCCGAGGGGTCCTGAAGCTTTCTTT.

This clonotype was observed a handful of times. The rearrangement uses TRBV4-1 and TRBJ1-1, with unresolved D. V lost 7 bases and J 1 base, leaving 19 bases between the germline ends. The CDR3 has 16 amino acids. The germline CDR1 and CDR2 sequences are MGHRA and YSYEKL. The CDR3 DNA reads TGCGCCAGCACCTTCGCCCCGACGGAGGAGAACACTGAAGCTTTCTTT. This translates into CASTFAPTEENTEAFF.

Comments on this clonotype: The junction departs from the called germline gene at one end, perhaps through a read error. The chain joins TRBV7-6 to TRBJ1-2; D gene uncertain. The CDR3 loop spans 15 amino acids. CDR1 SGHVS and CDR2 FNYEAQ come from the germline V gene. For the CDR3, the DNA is TGTGACAGCAGCTTCCACACCACAGCGGACTATGGCTACGCCTTC. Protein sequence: CDSSFHTTADYGYAF.